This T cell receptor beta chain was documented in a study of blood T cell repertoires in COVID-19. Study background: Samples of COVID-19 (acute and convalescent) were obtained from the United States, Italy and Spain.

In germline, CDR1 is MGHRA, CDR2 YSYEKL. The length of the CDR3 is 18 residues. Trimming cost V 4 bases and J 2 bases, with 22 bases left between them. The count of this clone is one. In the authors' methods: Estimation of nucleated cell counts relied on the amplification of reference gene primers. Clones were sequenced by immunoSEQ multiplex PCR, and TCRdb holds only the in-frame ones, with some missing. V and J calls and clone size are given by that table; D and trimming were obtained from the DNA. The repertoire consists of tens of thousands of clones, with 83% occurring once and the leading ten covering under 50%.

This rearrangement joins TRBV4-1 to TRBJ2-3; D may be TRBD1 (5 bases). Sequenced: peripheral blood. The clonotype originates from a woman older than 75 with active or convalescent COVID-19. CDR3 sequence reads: CASSPSPSIGAPTDTQYF. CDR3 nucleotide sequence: TGCGCCAGCAGCCCGTCCCCGTCCATAGGGGCCCCCACAGATACGCAGTATTTT.